These 10 T cell receptor beta chains were sequenced from one sample in a study of blood T cell repertoires in COVID-19 (dated by TCRdb to about 2020). Libraries came from the immunoSEQ multiplex PCR assay. Not all clones reach the TCRdb copy of this immuneACCESS table, which keeps in-frame sequences only. Checked studies attribute under half of the gap to unresolved V genes and leave the rest unexplained. The sample yields about 370,000 clones; 90% were counted once. The ten largest clones represent about 6.8% of the sample. Sequencing was carried out using peripheral blood. The receptors originated from a young man with active or convalescent COVID-19.

The chain recombines TRBV6-6 with TRBJ2-3, with 11 bases lining up with TRBD2. The CDR3 spans 16 residues. Germline V gives CDR1 MNHNY, CDR2 SVGAGI (reference sequence). The trim removed 5 bases at V and 4 bases at J, leaving 8 bases unmatched. CDR3 DNA: TGTGCCAGCAGTACCTCAACTAGCGGGGGTCCAGATACGCAGTATTTT. Amino acid sequence: CASSTSTSGGPDTQYF.

V is TRBV15 and J is TRBJ2-1; 9 bases are shared with TRBD2. The CDR3 is 16 residues long. V was pared by 1 base and J by 4 bases, with 5 bases of the junction left unmatched. In germline, CDR1 is LNHNV, CDR2 YYDKDF (reference sequence). Written as DNA, the CDR3 is TGTGCCACCAGCAGAGTTCGGCGGGGGGGGTACAATGAGCAGTTCTTC. It specifies CATSRVRRGGYNEQFF.

The chain uses TRBV2 and TRBJ2-2, with a possible D match to TRBD1 (6 bases). The ends were cut back, 6 bases at V and 5 bases at J, with 10 bases in the middle. In germline, CDR1 is SNHLY, CDR2 FYNNEI. The CDR3 covers 13 residues. The CDR3 bases are TGTGCCAGCAGGTCAGGGGTGACCGGGGAGCTGTTTTTT. It codes for CASRSGVTGELFF.

The chain joins TRBV18 to TRBJ1-5; 9 positions match TRBD1. Per the germline V gene, CDR1 is KGHSH and CDR2 is LQKENI. With 3 bases clipped from V and 5 bases from J, the junction kept 8 bases outside the gene matches. The length of the CDR3 is 16 residues. The CDR3 DNA follows: TGTGCCAGCTCACCCACGGGGACAGGGCGAGATCAGCCCCAGCATTTT. Its translation: CASSPTGTGRDQPQHF. The complete variable domain, with remaining parts taken from reference TRBV18 and TRBJ1-5, reads NAGVMQNPRHLVRRRGQEARLRCSPMKGHSHVYWYRQLPEEGLKFMVYLQKENIIDESGMPKERFSAEFPKEGPSILRIQQVVRGDSAAYFCASSPTGTGRDQPQHFGDGTRLSIL.

This chain connects TRBV14 to TRBJ2-3; D is possibly TRBD2 (5 bases). Trimming took 4 bases from V and 6 from J, leaving 14 bases between them. This CDR3 spans 14 amino acids. In germline, CDR1 is SGHDN, CDR2 FVKESK. The CDR3 region has the DNA TGTGCCAGCAGCCCCCAACTCCAGCGGGATACGCAGTATTTT. It yields the protein CASSPQLQRDTQYF.

The V and J genes are TRBV19 and TRBJ1-1, with a possible D match to TRBD1 (6 bases). Germline CDR1 and CDR2: LNHDA and SQIVND (reference sequence). Trimming cost V 6 bases and J 3 bases, with 11 bases left between them. The CDR3 is 13 amino acids. Here the CDR3 DNA reads TGTGCCAGTAGAACGACAGGCGACACTGAAGCTTTCTTT. Protein: CASRTTGDTEAFF. Combining the CDR3 with reference TRBV19 and TRBJ1-1 gives the whole variable domain DGGITQSPKYLFRKEGQNVTLSCEQNLNHDAMYWYRQDPGQGLRLIYYSQIVNDFQKGDIAEGYSVSREKKESFPLTVTSAQKNPTAFYLCASRTTGDTEAFFGQGTRLTVV.

J is TRBJ2-3 and V is TRBV24-1; a possible D gene is TRBD1 (6 bases). The CDR3 has 12 residues. The germline gives CDR1 KGHDR, CDR2 SFDVKD. V dropped 6 bases and J dropped 7 bases, with 10 bases sitting between them. CDR3 sequence reads: CATSLQGNTQYF. CDR3 DNA: TGTGCCACCAGTTTACAGGGAAATACGCAGTATTTT.

The chain couples TRBV15 to TRBJ1-4; weak D call: TRBD1 (6 bases). The germline gives CDR1 LNHNV, CDR2 YYDKDF (reference sequence). V shed 3 bases and J shed 3 bases, with 11 bases lying between them. The CDR3 runs 15 residues. This CDR3 is CATSSDRYSNEKLFF. CDR3 DNA sequence: TGTGCCACCAGCAGCGACAGGTATTCTAATGAAAAACTGTTTTTT.

The genes are TRBV5-5 and TRBJ1-2; D is unclear. The CDR3 is made up of 13 amino acids. The V gene lost 4 bases and the J gene lost 2 bases, with 9 bases spanning the gap. Germline loops: CDR1 SGHKS, CDR2 YYEKEE (reference sequence). The CDR3 region has the DNA TGTGCCAGCAGCCCTGAGGTCAACTATGGCTACACCTTC. Residues: CASSPEVNYGYTF.

The chain has TRBV10-3 and TRBJ2-3; D call uncertain. CDR3 length: 17 residues. V was trimmed by 4 bases and J by 4 bases, leaving 21 bases between them. Germline CDR1 reads ENHRY; CDR2 reads SYGVKD. The CDR3 region has the DNA TGTGCCATCAGTGGGGTTTGGTCAGCCGGTAGCCCAGATACGCAGTATTTT. Its translation: CAISGVWSAGSPDTQYF.